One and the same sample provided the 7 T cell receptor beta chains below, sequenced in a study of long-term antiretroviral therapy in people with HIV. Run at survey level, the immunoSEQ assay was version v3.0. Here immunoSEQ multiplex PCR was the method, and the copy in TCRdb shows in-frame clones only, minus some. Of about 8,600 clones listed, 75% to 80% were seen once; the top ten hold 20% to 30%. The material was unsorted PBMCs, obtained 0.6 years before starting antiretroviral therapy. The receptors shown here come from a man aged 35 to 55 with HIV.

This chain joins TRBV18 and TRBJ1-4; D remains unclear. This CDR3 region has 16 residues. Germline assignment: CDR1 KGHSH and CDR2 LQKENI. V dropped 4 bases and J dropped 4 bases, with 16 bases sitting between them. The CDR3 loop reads CASSLNRAQVNEKLFF. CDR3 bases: TGTGCCAGCTCACTAAACAGAGCGCAGGTTAATGAAAAACTGTTTTTT. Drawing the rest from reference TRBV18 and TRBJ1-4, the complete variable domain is NAGVMQNPRHLVRRRGQEARLRCSPMKGHSHVYWYRQLPEEGLKFMVYLQKENIIDESGMPKERFSAEFPKEGPSILRIQQVVRGDSAAYFCASSLNRAQVNEKLFFGSGTQLSVL.

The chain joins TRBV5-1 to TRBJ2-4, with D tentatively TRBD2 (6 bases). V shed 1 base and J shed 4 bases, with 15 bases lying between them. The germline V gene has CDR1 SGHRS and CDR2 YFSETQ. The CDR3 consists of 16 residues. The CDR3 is CASSLSYSGGKNIQYF. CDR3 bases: TGCGCCAGCAGCTTGTCATACAGTGGGGGGAAAAACATTCAGTACTTC.

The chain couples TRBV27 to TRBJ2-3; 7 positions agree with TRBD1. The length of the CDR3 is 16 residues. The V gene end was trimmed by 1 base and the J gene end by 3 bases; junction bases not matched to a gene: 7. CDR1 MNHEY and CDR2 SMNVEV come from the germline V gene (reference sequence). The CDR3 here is CASSLYKGAGTDTQYF. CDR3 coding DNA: TGTGCCAGCAGTTTATATAAGGGGGCTGGGACAGATACGCAGTATTTT.

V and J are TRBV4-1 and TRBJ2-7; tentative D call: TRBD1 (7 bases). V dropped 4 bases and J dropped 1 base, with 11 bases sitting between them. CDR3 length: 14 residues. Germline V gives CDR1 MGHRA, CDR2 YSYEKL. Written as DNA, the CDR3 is TGCGCCAGCAGCCCGGCGGGACAGTCCTACGAGCAGTACTTC. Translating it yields CASSPAGQSYEQYF.

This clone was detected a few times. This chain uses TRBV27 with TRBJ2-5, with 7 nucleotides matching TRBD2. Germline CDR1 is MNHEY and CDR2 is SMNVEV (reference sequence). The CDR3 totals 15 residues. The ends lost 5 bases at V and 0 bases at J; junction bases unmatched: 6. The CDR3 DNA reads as TGTGCCAGCAGTCCCTACGGGGGGTACCAAGAGACCCAGTACTTC. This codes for CASSPYGGYQETQYF.

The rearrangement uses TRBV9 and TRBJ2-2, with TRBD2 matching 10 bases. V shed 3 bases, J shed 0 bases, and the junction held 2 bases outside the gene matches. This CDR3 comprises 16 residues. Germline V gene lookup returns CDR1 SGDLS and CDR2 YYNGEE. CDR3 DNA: TGTGCCAGCAGCGGAAGCGGGGGGGCGAACACCGGGGAGCTGTTTTTT. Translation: CASSGSGGANTGELFF.

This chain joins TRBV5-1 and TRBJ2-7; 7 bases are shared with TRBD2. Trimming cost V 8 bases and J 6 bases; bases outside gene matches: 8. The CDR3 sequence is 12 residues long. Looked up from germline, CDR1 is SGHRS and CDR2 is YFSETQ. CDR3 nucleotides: TGCGCCAGTCAGCGGGGAACGGGCGAGCAGTACTTC. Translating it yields CASQRGTGEQYF.